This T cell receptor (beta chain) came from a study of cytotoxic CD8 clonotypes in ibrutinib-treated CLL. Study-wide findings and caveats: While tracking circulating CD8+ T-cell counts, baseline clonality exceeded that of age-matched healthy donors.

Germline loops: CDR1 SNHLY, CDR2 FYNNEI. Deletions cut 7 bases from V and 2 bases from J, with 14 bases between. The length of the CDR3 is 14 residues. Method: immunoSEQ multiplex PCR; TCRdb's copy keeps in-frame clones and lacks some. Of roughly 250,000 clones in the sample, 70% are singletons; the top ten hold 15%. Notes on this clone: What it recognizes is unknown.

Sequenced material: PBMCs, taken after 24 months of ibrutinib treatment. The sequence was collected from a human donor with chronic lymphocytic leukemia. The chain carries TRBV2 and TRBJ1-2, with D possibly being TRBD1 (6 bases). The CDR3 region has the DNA TGTGCCAGCACCTGGGGGCTGGCCAACTATGGCTACACCTTC. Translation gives CASTWGLANYGYTF.